This entry lists 13 T cell receptor beta chains sequenced from one sample in a study of T cells in localized non-small cell lung cancer. TCRdb keeps only in-frame clones here, not all; method: immunoSEQ multiplex PCR. In the table there are roughly 24,000 clones, 85% to 90% of which are singletons. The source material was peripheral blood, sampled before any cancer treatment. These receptors all stem from a woman aged 40-75 years with stage I lung adenocarcinoma.

The chain links TRBV4-3 to TRBJ2-3, with D perhaps matching TRBD2 (5 bases). Between the trimmed V and J ends, which lost 1 base and 2 bases, there was a span of 13 bases. Germline lookup yields CDR1 LGHNA and CDR2 YSLEER. The CDR3 sequence is 16 residues long. The CDR3 region is CASSQGSSGNTDTQYF. The CDR3, as DNA: TGCGCCAGCAGCCAAGGCTCAAGCGGAAACACAGATACGCAGTATTTT.

V is TRBV5-1 and J is TRBJ2-3; 9 bases are a match to TRBD2. V lost 3 bases, J lost 2 bases, and 7 bases stayed unmatched. This CDR3 has 16 amino acids. Germline assignment: CDR1 SGHRS and CDR2 YFSETQ. Here the CDR3 reads CASSSLLAGDTDTQYF. CDR3 in DNA: TGCGCCAGCAGCTCCTTACTAGCGGGCGACACAGATACGCAGTATTTT.

The chain links TRBV7-2 to TRBJ2-1; D is uncertain. V was trimmed by 5 bases and J by 9 bases, leaving 14 bases between them. The CDR3 loop spans 13 amino acids. CDR1 and CDR2 (germline): SGHTA, FQGNSA. The CDR3 nucleotides are TGTGCCAGCAGCCTTGGGCCTTCAGGTGAGCAGTTCTTC. Its protein is CASSLGPSGEQFF.

The chain has TRBV23-1 and TRBJ2-3, with TRBD2 matching 11 bases. TRBV23-1 is known as an ORF, though its function is uncertain. This CDR3 contains 16 residues. V shed 10 bases, J shed 4 bases, and the junction held 13 bases outside the gene matches. The CDR3 protein is CANRASGGQGADTQYF. In nucleotides, the CDR3 is TGCGCCAACAGAGCTAGCGGGGGGCAAGGTGCAGATACGCAGTATTTT.

The chain couples TRBV11-2 to TRBJ1-2; D is ambiguous. Germline CDR1 and CDR2: SGHAT and FQNNGV. Deletions cut 3 bases from V and 8 bases from J, with 16 bases between. This CDR3 contains 14 residues. For the CDR3, the DNA is TGTGCCAGCAGCTTCGGATGGAGGCAGACGGGCTACACCTTC. The encoded protein is CASSFGWRQTGYTF.

The chain employs TRBV7-8 and TRBJ2-1, with D perhaps matching TRBD2 (7 bases). Per the germline V gene, CDR1 is SGHVS and CDR2 is FQNEAQ. The CDR3 runs to 16 residues. V lost 1 base, J lost 6 bases, and 16 bases lay in between. The CDR3 sequence is CASSLGPSGGSNEQFF. The CDR3 nucleotides read TGTGCCAGCAGCTTAGGACCTTCGGGGGGCTCCAATGAGCAGTTCTTC.

This sequence joins TRBV28 and TRBJ2-3; D perhaps matches TRBD2 (6 bases). This CDR3 comprises 17 residues. The germline CDR1 and CDR2 sequences are MDHEN and SYDVKM. V was trimmed by 2 bases and J by 4 bases, leaving 19 bases between them. The CDR3 here is CASSLPRDRGRSDTQYF. The CDR3 DNA is TGTGCCAGCAGTTTACCGCGGGACCGCGGCCGGTCAGATACGCAGTATTTT.

The genes are TRBV9 and TRBJ1-2; D not resolved. CDR3 size: 15 residues. Trimming pared 3 bases from V and 1 base from J, leaving 13 bases between. Germline V gene data show CDR1 as SGDLS and CDR2 as YYNGEE. CDR3 amino acids: CASSGPRQVNYGYTF. The CDR3 coding sequence is TGTGCCAGCAGCGGGCCCCGACAAGTTAACTATGGCTACACCTTC.

The chain couples TRBV5-1 to TRBJ2-5; either TRBD1 or TRBD2 may fit D (5 bases each). The V gene lost 3 bases and the J gene lost 2 bases, with 17 bases spanning the gap. Germline lookup yields CDR1 SGHRS and CDR2 YFSETQ. The CDR3 length is 16 residues. CDR3 residues: CASSSGSGADQETQYF. The CDR3 DNA sequence: TGCGCCAGCAGCTCCGGATCCGGGGCAGATCAAGAGACCCAGTACTTC.

The V call is TRBV7-9, the J call TRBJ2-5; D is perhaps TRBD1 or TRBD2 (6 bases each). CDR3 length: 14 residues. Germline assignment: CDR1 SEHNR and CDR2 FQNEAQ (reference sequence). V lost 0 bases to trimming and J lost 5 bases, with 10 bases between them. The CDR3 DNA follows: TGTGCCAGCAGCTTAGCGGGGGGCCGGGAGACCCAGTACTTC. Its translation is CASSLAGGRETQYF.

This clone turned up a few times. The V gene is TRBV6-1, the J gene TRBJ2-3; 12 nucleotides line up with TRBD2. Per the germline V gene, CDR1 is MNHNS and CDR2 is SASEGT. The V gene end was trimmed by 11 bases and the J gene end by 6 bases; junction bases not matched to a gene: 6. CDR3 length: 13 residues. The CDR3 region has the DNA TGTGCCGGAAGACTAGCGGGGGCGGATACGCAGTATTTT. Its protein product is CAGRLAGADTQYF.

For the CDR3, the DNA is TGTGCCAGCAGCTTGGGGGACACCCTCCGATTCGCCATATATTTT. Translating it yields CASSLGDTLRFAIYF. The rearrangement links TRBV5-5 to TRBJ1-3, with D maybe TRBD1 (6 bases). The CDR3 totals 15 residues. V dropped 0 bases and J dropped 11 bases, with 18 bases sitting between them. The V gene's germline CDR1 is SGHKS and CDR2 YYEKEE (reference sequence).

In its sample, this clone was seen a few times. The rearrangement uses TRBV4-2 and TRBJ1-2; a possible D gene is TRBD1 (6 bases). Trimming pared 0 bases from V and 2 bases from J, leaving 10 bases between. Per germline, CDR1 LGHNA and CDR2 YNFKEQ. The CDR3 runs 15 residues. CDR3 region: CASSQDPDRNYGYTF. The CDR3 nucleotides are TGTGCCAGCAGCCAAGATCCCGACAGGAACTATGGCTACACCTTC.